The 21 T cell receptor beta chains presented below share a single source sample, sequenced in a study of shared clonotypes between healthy human individuals. CD8 cells classed as naive were CD45RO-negative and positively selected for CCR7, excluding terminally differentiated effector memory CD45RA+ cells. This table comes from immunoSEQ multiplex PCR, and its TCRdb copy is limited to in-frame clones, with some not included. The sample holds around 2,000,000 clones; about 93% are singletons and the top ten take under 2%. The sequenced sample consisted of naive CD8+ T cells from PBMCs. The receptors stem from a man between 18 and 29 years old in good health. Some clones in this sample may be carry-over from other donors' samples.

V gene TRBV13 combines with J gene TRBJ1-1; D perhaps matches TRBD1 (6 bases). The CDR3 totals 14 residues. CDR1 and CDR2 from the germline V gene are PRHDT and FYEKMQ (reference sequence). V dropped 3 bases and J dropped 1 base, with 9 bases sitting between them. CDR3 protein: CASSFTGTNTEAFF. The DNA of the CDR3 is TGTGCCAGCAGCTTTACAGGGACGAACACTGAAGCTTTCTTT.

The genes are TRBV7-9 and TRBJ2-3, with 10 bases aligning to TRBD2. The CDR3 is made up of 19 amino acids. Germline trimming cut 1 base from V and 3 bases from J; bases unmatched to any gene: 13. Germline lookup yields CDR1 SEHNR and CDR2 FQNEAQ (reference sequence). The CDR3 bases are TGTGCCAGCAGCTTAGGAGGGTCTAGCGGGAGATTCTGGACAGATACGCAGTATTTT. It specifies CASSLGGSSGRFWTDTQYF.

A single count supports this clone. The CDR3: CASMGKGRNEQFF. The CDR3 bases are TGTGCCAGCATGGGCAAAGGAAGGAATGAGCAGTTCTTC. This chain links TRBV2 with TRBJ2-1; D unclear. Germline assignment: CDR1 SNHLY and CDR2 FYNNEI. Trimming shortened V by 7 bases and J by 7 bases, and 14 bases separated the two germline ends. The CDR3 loop spans 13 amino acids. Full variable domain (missing parts from reference TRBV2 and TRBJ2-1): EPEVTQTPSHQVTQMGQEVILRCVPISNHLYFYWYRQILGQKVEFLVSFYNNEISEKSEIFDDQFSVERPDGSNFTLKIRSTKLEDSAMYFCASMGKGRNEQFFGPGTRLTVL.

The chain is built from TRBV4-1 and TRBJ2-7; D perhaps matches TRBD1 (6 bases). CDR1 is MGHRA and CDR2 is YSYEKL in the germline V gene. The germline V and J ends were trimmed by 8 bases and 2 bases, with 10 bases remaining between them. CDR3 length equals 12 residues. CDR3 DNA sequence: TGCGCCAGCGGGGCAGGGGCCTACGAGCAGTACTTC. It specifies CASGAGAYEQYF.

V and J are TRBV7-8 and TRBJ1-5; D not resolved. This CDR3 comprises 14 residues. Looked up from germline, CDR1 is SGHVS and CDR2 is FQNEAQ. V gave up 3 bases and J gave up 7 bases, with 13 bases separating them. CDR3: CASSLAGHSQPQHF. The DNA of the CDR3 is TGTGCCAGCAGCTTGGCAGGTCATAGCCAGCCCCAGCATTTT.

The chain uses TRBV11-2 and TRBJ1-1; D uncertain. The V end lost 8 bases, the J end lost 4 bases, and 5 bases lay between the germline ends. Per the germline V gene, CDR1 is SGHAT and CDR2 is FQNNGV. The CDR3 spans 10 residues. CDR3 sequence (DNA): TGTGCCAGCGGAGGCACTGAAGCTTTCTTT. This gives the protein CASGGTEAFF. Supplemented by reference TRBV11-2 and TRBJ1-1, the full variable domain reads EAGVAQSPRYKIIEKRQSVAFWCNPISGHATLYWYQQILGQGPKLLIQFQNNGVVDDSQLPKDRFSAERLKGVDSTLKIQPAKLEDSAVYLCASGGTEAFFGQGTRLTVV.

The sample holds one count of this clone. The genes are TRBV7-3 and TRBJ2-6; 14 bases align to TRBD2. With V trimmed by 5 bases and J by 2 bases, 5 bases remained unmatched. Germline assignment: CDR1 SGHTA and CDR2 FQGTGA. The length of the CDR3 is 18 residues. CDR3 nucleotides: TGTGCCAGCAGCATAGGACTAGCGGGAGGTGCTGGGGCCAACGTCCTGACTTTC. Amino acids: CASSIGLAGGAGANVLTF. The full variable domain, its missing parts supplied by reference TRBV7-3 and TRBJ2-6, is GAGVSQTPSNKVTEKGKYVELRCDPISGHTALYWYRQSLGQGPEFLIYFQGTGAADDSGLPNDRFFAVRPEGSVSTLKIQRTERGDSAVYLCASSIGLAGGAGANVLTFGAGSRLTVL.

The rearrangement links TRBV7-9 to TRBJ2-2; 10 bases agree with TRBD1. The CDR3 has 16 residues. Germline CDR1 reads SEHNR; CDR2 reads FQNEAQ (reference sequence). Unmatched junction bases numbered 6, after V lost 4 bases and J lost 4 bases. The CDR3 DNA is TGTGCCAGCAGCTCCGGGACAGGGGTTCGCACCGGGGAGCTGTTTTTT. Amino acids: CASSSGTGVRTGELFF.

The rearrangement uses TRBV28 and TRBJ2-5; D tentatively reads TRBD1 or TRBD2 (5 bases each). Judging by the DNA end, TRBJ2-7 fits better; the J call may be wrong. CDR1 and CDR2 from the germline V gene are MDHEN and SYDVKM. The length of the CDR3 is 15 residues. This CDR3 is CASSPLGPGSYEQYF. The CDR3 DNA reads TGTGCCAGCAGCCCCTTGGGACCGGGGAGCTACGAGCAGTACTTC.

In its sample, this clone was seen once. The rearrangement uses TRBV4-1 and TRBJ1-5; D call uncertain. The V gene lost 0 bases and the J gene lost 2 bases, with 17 bases spanning the gap. Germline CDR1 is MGHRA and CDR2 is YSYEKL. The CDR3 runs 18 residues. The CDR3: CASSQDLGRGSGNQPQHF. In DNA form, the CDR3 reads TGCGCCAGCAGCCAAGATCTTGGCCGCGGATCGGGCAATCAGCCCCAGCATTTT.

The genes are TRBV30 and TRBJ2-2; 9 bases fit TRBD2. This CDR3 spans 20 amino acids. Germline CDR1 reads GTSNPN; CDR2 reads SVGIG (reference sequence). V shed 5 bases, J shed 4 bases, and the junction held 23 bases outside the gene matches. The CDR3 reads CAWSKEGHLVSGSGTGELFF. The CDR3 nucleotides are TGTGCCTGGTCCAAGGAGGGACATTTAGTTAGCGGGAGTGGCACCGGGGAGCTGTTTTTT.

J is TRBJ1-4 and V is TRBV28; no reliable D call. The V end lost 6 bases, the J end lost 4 bases, and 12 bases lay between the germline ends. This CDR3 has 14 residues. Germline assignment: CDR1 MDHEN and CDR2 SYDVKM. The CDR3 sequence is CASSLTELNEKLFF. The CDR3 region has the DNA TGTGCCAGCAGCCTGACGGAACTTAATGAAAAACTGTTTTTT.

This rearrangement joins TRBV5-1 to TRBJ2-3; 10 positions match TRBD1. Germline CDR1 SGHRS, CDR2 YFSETQ. V dropped 2 bases and J dropped 0; count of bases not matched to a gene: 9. The CDR3 spans 18 residues. The DNA of the CDR3 is TGCGCCAGCAGCTTTGACAGGGGGCGAGGGGCTAGCACAGATACGCAGTATTTT. Its translation is CASSFDRGRGASTDTQYF.

This clone appeared a single time. CDR3 nucleotide sequence: TGTGCCACCAGCAGAGACCGGGAGGGGGGTACCCATGAGCAGTTCTTC. Residues: CATSRDREGGTHEQFF. The genes are TRBV15 and TRBJ2-1; 8 bases match TRBD2. The CDR3 has 16 residues. The trim removed 0 bases at V and 8 bases at J, leaving 9 bases unmatched. Germline CDR1 is LNHNV and CDR2 is YYDKDF (reference sequence).

The V call is TRBV21-1, the J call TRBJ2-5. TRBV21-1 is a pseudogene. CDR3 length equals 13 residues. The CDR3 is CASSNGVLETQYF. DNA for the CDR3: TGTGCCAGCAGCAATGGGGTACTAGAGACCCAGTACTTC.

In DNA, the CDR3 is TGTGCCAGCAGTCCGCTGGACAGCCGGGATGATGGCTACACCTTC. Its translation: CASSPLDSRDDGYTF. The chain employs TRBV27 and TRBJ1-2, with D perhaps matching TRBD1 (6 bases). Deletions cut 5 bases from V and 6 bases from J, with 19 bases between. Looked up from germline, CDR1 is MNHEY and CDR2 is SMNVEV (reference sequence). The CDR3 runs 15 residues.

The table lists this clone with a count of one. V usage is TRBV28 and J usage is TRBJ1-3; D uncertain. CDR3 length: 15 amino acids. Germline lookup yields CDR1 MDHEN and CDR2 SYDVKM. Trimming took off 3 bases at V and 2 bases at J, with 11 bases between the two ends. The CDR3 is CASSFELGTGNTIYF. The CDR3 bases are TGTGCCAGCAGTTTCGAACTCGGAACTGGAAACACCATATATTTT. The whole variable domain, filled in from reference TRBV28 and TRBJ1-3, reads DVKVTQSSRYLVKRTGEKVFLECVQDMDHENMFWYRQDPGLGLRLIYFSYDVKMKEKGDIPEGYSVSREKKERFSLILESASTNQTSMYLCASSFELGTGNTIYFGEGSWLTVV.

V is TRBV27 and J is TRBJ2-7, with D possibly matching TRBD1 (6 bases). The germline V gene has CDR1 MNHEY and CDR2 SMNVEV (reference sequence). V was trimmed by 5 bases and J by 7 bases, leaving 15 bases between them. This CDR3 region has 13 residues. The CDR3 coding sequence is TGTGCCAGCAGTATTACAGGGTCTTGGGAGCAGTACTTC. It codes for CASSITGSWEQYF.

The rearrangement uses TRBV28 and TRBJ1-3; 7 nucleotides match TRBD1. There are 17 residues in the CDR3. The germline gives CDR1 MDHEN, CDR2 SYDVKM. J lost 0 bases, V lost 6 bases, and 11 bases had no gene match. CDR3 loop: CASRPRTGWSSGNTIYF. DNA for the CDR3: TGTGCCAGCAGACCTAGGACAGGCTGGAGCTCTGGAAACACCATATATTTT.

In regard to this clone: This may come from a read error, since a much larger clone is one base off. In the same sample, other DNA sequences code for this CDR3. This chain uses TRBV11-2 with TRBJ2-7; D call uncertain. Looked up from germline, CDR1 is SGHAT and CDR2 is FQNNGV. The CDR3 consists of 11 residues. Trimming pared 6 bases from V and 1 base from J, leaving 4 bases between. The CDR3 nucleotides are TGTGCCAGCAGTCCGTCCTACGAGCAGTACTTC. This codes for CASSPSYEQYF. Complete variable domain (other parts from reference TRBV11-2 and TRBJ2-7): EAGVAQSPRYKIIEKRQSVAFWCNPISGHATLYWYQQILGQGPKLLIQFQNNGVVDDSQLPKDRFSAERLKGVDSTLKIQPAKLEDSAVYLCASSPSYEQYFGPGTRLTVT.

The V and J genes are TRBV4-2 and TRBJ2-2, with D perhaps assigned TRBD1 or TRBD2 (5 bases each). Trimming pared 5 bases from V and 4 bases from J, leaving 17 bases between. The CDR3 has 16 residues. Per the germline V gene, CDR1 is LGHNA and CDR2 is YNFKEQ. The chain's CDR3 is CASSLTTLGVTGELFF. The CDR3 region has the DNA TGTGCCAGCAGCTTGACTACCCTGGGGGTCACCGGGGAGCTGTTTTTT.